The 6 T cell receptor beta chains in this list originate from one sample, sequenced in a study of T cells in pancreatic ductal adenocarcinoma. The data were produced by immunoSEQ multiplex PCR, yet TCRdb's version contains in-frame clones alone and is incomplete. The table shows tens of thousands of clones, with just over 90% occurring only once. No neoadjuvant therapy was given to the selected pancreatic ductal adenocarcinoma patients before their surgery. The sample taken for sequencing was PBMCs. These receptors all stem from a human donor with pancreatic ductal adenocarcinoma.

This rearrangement joins TRBV19 to TRBJ1-1; D remains ambiguous. Trimming pared 1 base from V and 6 bases from J, leaving 3 bases between. Germline CDR1 reads LNHDA; CDR2 reads SQIVND (reference sequence). This CDR3 has 11 amino acids. CDR3 bases: TGTGCCAGTAGTATAGTGGCTGAAGCTTTCTTT. It yields the protein CASSIVAEAFF.

The J gene is TRBJ1-1, the V gene TRBV4-1; 8 bases are shared with TRBD1. This CDR3 has 16 residues. The germline V gene encodes CDR1 MGHRA and CDR2 YSYEKL. The J segment lost 5 bases and the V segment lost 7 bases, leaving 15 bases of the junction unmatched. The CDR3 DNA reads as TGCGCCAGCACCTACTCGATGGGAACAGGGGGAACTGAAGCTTTCTTT. This gives the protein CASTYSMGTGGTEAFF.

This chain connects TRBV27 to TRBJ2-3; D may be TRBD2 (5 bases). This CDR3 is 16 amino acids long. The V gene's germline CDR1 is MNHEY and CDR2 SMNVEV (reference sequence). Trimming cost V 5 bases and J 0 bases, with 15 bases left between them. The chain's CDR3 is CASSTHSGVSTDTQYF. CDR3 in DNA: TGTGCCAGCAGTACCCACAGCGGAGTGAGCACAGATACGCAGTATTTT.

This chain connects TRBV5-4 to TRBJ2-3; no reliable D call. Trimming cost V 4 bases and J 2 bases, with 17 bases left between them. Germline V gives CDR1 SGHNT, CDR2 YYREEE (reference sequence). The CDR3 loop spans 16 amino acids. This CDR3 is CASSPGRLSLTDTQYF. For the CDR3, the DNA is TGTGCCAGCAGCCCCGGCCGACTCAGCCTCACAGATACGCAGTATTTT.

J is TRBJ1-1 and V is TRBV28, with D unclear. Trimming pared 7 bases from V and 6 bases from J, leaving 15 bases between. The length of the CDR3 is 13 residues. Germline assignment: CDR1 MDHEN and CDR2 SYDVKM. The CDR3 loop is CASNQPMGPEAFF. CDR3 DNA sequence: TGTGCCAGCAACCAGCCCATGGGCCCTGAAGCTTTCTTT.

The gene calls are TRBV19 and TRBJ1-5, with D possibly being TRBD1 (6 bases). V was shortened by 7 bases and J by 3 bases, with 19 bases between the two germline ends. Looked up from germline, CDR1 is LNHDA and CDR2 is SQIVND (reference sequence). The CDR3 sequence is 16 residues long. CDR3 loop: CASMGLGHNYNQPQHF. Written as DNA, the CDR3 is TGTGCCAGTATGGGGTTGGGACATAACTACAATCAGCCCCAGCATTTT.